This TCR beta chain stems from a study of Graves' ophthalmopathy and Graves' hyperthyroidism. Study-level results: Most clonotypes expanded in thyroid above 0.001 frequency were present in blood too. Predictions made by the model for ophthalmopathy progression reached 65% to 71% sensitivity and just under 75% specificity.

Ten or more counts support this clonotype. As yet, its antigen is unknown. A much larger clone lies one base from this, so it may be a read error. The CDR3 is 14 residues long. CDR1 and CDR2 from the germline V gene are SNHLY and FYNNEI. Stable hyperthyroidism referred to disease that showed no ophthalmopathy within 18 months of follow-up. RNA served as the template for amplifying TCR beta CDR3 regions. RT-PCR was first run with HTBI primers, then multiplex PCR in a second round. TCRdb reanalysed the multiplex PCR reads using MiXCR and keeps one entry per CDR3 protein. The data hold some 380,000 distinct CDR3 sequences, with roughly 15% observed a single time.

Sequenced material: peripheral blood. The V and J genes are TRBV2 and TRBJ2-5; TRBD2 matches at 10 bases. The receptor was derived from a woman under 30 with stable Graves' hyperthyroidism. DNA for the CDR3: TGTGCCAGCCGTCGTCAGCGGGGGGGAGAGACCAAGTACTTC. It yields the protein CASRRQRGGETKYF.